The 19 T cell receptor beta chains in this list originate from one sample, sequenced in a study of T cells in Graves' hyperthyroidism and ophthalmopathy. What was amplified from RNA transcripts were TCR beta CDR3 regions. The primer set for the first-round RT-PCR of the TCR CDR3 was HTBI. A single record per CDR3 protein comes from TCRdb applying MiXCR to the multiplex PCR reads. The table includes about 840,000 distinct CDR3 sequences, 38% detected once. Sequencing was performed on blood. Source of these receptors: a man aged 18 to 30 with Graves' hyperthyroidism.

The chain joins TRBV9 to TRBJ1-5; D is unclear. The V end was cut by 4 bases, the J end by 0 bases, with 11 bases between. Germline loops: CDR1 SGDLS, CDR2 YYNGEE. There are 15 residues in the CDR3. CDR3 in amino acids: CASSSDAYSNQPQHF. As DNA, the CDR3 is TGTGCCAGCAGCTCAGACGCATATAGCAATCAGCCCCAGCATTTT. The full variable domain, completed using reference TRBV9 and TRBJ1-5, is DSGVTQTPKHLITATGQRVTLRCSPRSGDLSVYWYQQSLDQGLQFLIQYYNGEERAKGNILERFSAQQFPDLHSELNLSSLELGDSALYFCASSSDAYSNQPQHFGDGTRLSIL.

This clonotype appeared many times. The chain employs TRBV7-2 and TRBJ1-1; D is possibly TRBD1 (5 bases). The CDR3 has 14 residues. The germline V gene has CDR1 SGHTA and CDR2 FQGNSA. V was cut by 2 bases and J by 4 bases, with 11 bases left in between. CDR3 bases: TGTGCCAGCAGCTTAAGTGGGGCAGGCACTGAAGCTTTCTTT. It yields the protein CASSLSGAGTEAFF.

This chain uses TRBV29-1 with TRBJ2-7; D not resolved. Germline-derived CDR1 and CDR2 are SQVTM and ANQGSEA. The length of the CDR3 is 14 residues. V gave up 0 bases and J gave up 6 bases, with 15 bases separating them. CDR3 loop: CSVEEGSLLGEQYF. The CDR3 DNA is TGCAGCGTTGAAGAGGGGTCCCTTTTGGGCGAGCAGTACTTC.

V usage is TRBV14 and J usage is TRBJ2-6, with D unresolved. The CDR3 is made up of 17 amino acids. Trimming shortened V by 0 bases and J by 4 bases, and 13 bases separated the two germline ends. Germline V gives CDR1 SGHDN, CDR2 FVKESK. The CDR3 loop is CASSQDPALLGANVLTF. In DNA, the CDR3 is TGTGCCAGCAGCCAAGATCCAGCCCTTCTAGGGGCCAACGTCCTGACTTTC.

The chain is built from TRBV9 and TRBJ1-4, with D possibly being TRBD1 (5 bases). Germline-derived CDR1 and CDR2 are SGDLS and YYNGEE. The CDR3 has 14 amino acids. V lost 4 bases to trimming and J lost 4 bases, with 11 bases between them. This chain's CDR3 is CASSRGGNNEKLFF. The CDR3 coding sequence is TGTGCCAGCAGCCGCGGGGGGAATAATGAAAAACTGTTTTTT.

Only a few counts were recorded for this clonotype. The CDR3 nucleotides are TGTGCCAGCAGTTACGCGGGGGTTGGGCCAGAAAAACTGTTTTTT. Protein product: CASSYAGVGPEKLFF. V usage is TRBV12-3 or TRBV12-4 and J usage is TRBJ1-4; maybe TRBD1 (5 bases). The CDR3 contains 15 residues. The V end was cut by 4 bases, the J end by 8 bases, with 17 bases between.

This clonotype was detected a few times. V is TRBV2 and J is TRBJ1-1; 7 bases map to TRBD1. The CDR3 is 14 amino acids. From germline, CDR1 is SNHLY and CDR2 FYNNEI. The V gene end was trimmed by 7 bases and the J gene end by 1 base; junction bases not matched to a gene: 6. CDR3 nucleotides: TGTGCCAGCATGCTCGACAGGGCGAACACTGAAGCTTTCTTT. Translated: CASMLDRANTEAFF.

This clonotype was seen only a few times. The J gene is TRBJ1-5, the V gene TRBV20-1; TRBD1 matches at 8 bases. V dropped 1 base and J dropped 8; count of bases not matched to a gene: 7. The CDR3 covers 14 residues. Germline CDR1 reads DFQATT; CDR2 reads SNEGSKA (reference sequence). The CDR3 loop reads CSARVRTGSKPQHF. The CDR3 DNA reads as TGCAGTGCTAGAGTTCGGACAGGGAGCAAGCCCCAGCATTTT.

This clonotype showed up just a few times. The chain joins TRBV15 to TRBJ1-2, with D unresolved. The CDR3 totals 15 residues. Germline V gene lookup returns CDR1 LNHNV and CDR2 YYDKDF (reference sequence). With 0 bases removed from V and 3 bases from J, the gap between germline ends came to 11 bases. The CDR3 region is CATSRDVLADYGYTF. The DNA for the CDR3 is TGTGCCACCAGCAGAGATGTATTGGCAGACTATGGCTACACCTTC.

In this sample, this clonotype turned up a few times. At one end the junction does not follow the germline gene, possibly because of a read error. The chain is built from TRBV5-1 and TRBJ2-2; a weak D match, TRBD1 (6 bases). Germline V CDR1 and CDR2: SGHRS, YFSETQ. The CDR3 has 16 residues. The CDR3 region is CASSLPPGEGTGELFF. The CDR3 nucleotides read TGTGCCAGCAGCTTGCCCCCAGGGGAAGGCACCGGGGAGCTGTTTTTT.

This clonotype was observed at least ten times. This chain connects TRBV29-1 to TRBJ2-5, with 9 bases matching TRBD1. The V segment lost 4 bases and the J segment 5 bases; nucleotides outside the gene matches: 8. The CDR3 totals 14 residues. Germline assignment: CDR1 SQVTM and CDR2 ANQGSEA. CDR3 nucleotide sequence: TGCAGCGTTGCCAAGGGACAGGGCGGGGAGACCCAGTACTTC. It specifies CSVAKGQGGETQYF.

This clonotype showed up just a few times. The gene calls are TRBV9 and TRBJ1-5; 7 nucleotides agree with TRBD1. The CDR3 extends over 14 amino acids. V shed 4 bases and J 6 bases; nucleotides not matched to a gene: 7. Germline CDR1 and CDR2: SGDLS and YYNGEE. For the CDR3, the DNA is TGTGCCAGCAGCCCAGAGGGGGCCGGTCAGCCCCAGCATTTT. Protein product: CASSPEGAGQPQHF.

This clonotype appeared many times. V usage is TRBV29-1 and J usage is TRBJ2-5; 11 bases are shared with TRBD2. The junction had 8 bases not matched to a gene; V was cut back by 5 bases and J by 9 bases. This CDR3 has 13 amino acids. The germline gives CDR1 SQVTM, CDR2 ANQGSEA. The CDR3 region has the DNA TGCAGCGTTCTCGGACTAGCGGGTCCGCCCCAGTACTTC. Protein sequence: CSVLGLAGPPQYF.

The chain combines TRBV7-2 with TRBJ1-6, with a possible D match to TRBD1 (6 bases). Per the germline V gene, CDR1 is SGHTA and CDR2 is FQGNSA. V was cut by 8 bases and J by 4 bases, with 15 bases left in between. The CDR3 is made up of 15 amino acids. CDR3 coding DNA: TGTGCCAGCGCTAGCGGGGGCGGATATAATTCACCCCTCCACTTT. Translating gives CASASGGGYNSPLHF.

This chain joins TRBV29-1 and TRBJ2-7, with D possibly TRBD2 on 6 matching bases. The germline CDR1 and CDR2 sequences are SQVTM and ANQGSEA. The CDR3 length is 13 residues. V lost 6 bases to trimming and J lost 0 bases, with 12 bases between them. DNA for the CDR3: TGCAGCGTCCGGGGACTTCTCTCCTACGAGCAGTACTTC. Translating gives CSVRGLLSYEQYF.

This clonotype was counted ten times or more. The chain joins TRBV7-6 to TRBJ1-3; D might be TRBD1 (6 bases). Trimming shortened V by 5 bases and J by 2 bases, and 10 bases separated the two germline ends. CDR1 and CDR2 from the germline V gene are SGHVS and FNYEAQ. The CDR3 spans 14 residues. CDR3 amino acids: CASSQTGTGNTIYF. In nucleotides, the CDR3 is TGTGCCAGCAGCCAAACAGGGACTGGAAACACCATATATTTT.

This clonotype was picked up many times. Germline and junction disagree at one end, which may indicate a read error. The genes are TRBV12-3 or TRBV12-4 and TRBJ1-5, with D perhaps matching TRBD1 (5 bases). This CDR3 is built from 13 residues. In DNA form, the CDR3 reads TGTGCCAGCAGTCCGGGACGGTATCACCCCCAGCATTTT. Translation: CASSPGRYHPQHF.

This clonotype was observed many times. V usage is TRBV20-1 and J usage is TRBJ1-5, with 7 bases that match TRBD1. The CDR3 has 16 amino acids. The ends lost 2 bases at V and 4 bases at J; junction bases unmatched: 11. The germline gives CDR1 DFQATT, CDR2 SNEGSKA (reference sequence). CDR3 region: CSARSFDGTVNQPQHF. The CDR3 bases are TGCAGTGCTAGATCCTTCGACGGGACAGTTAATCAGCCCCAGCATTTT.

The genes are TRBV7-6 and TRBJ2-1; D uncertain. Germline values: CDR1 SGHVS, CDR2 FNYEAQ. The CDR3 extends over 13 amino acids. V shed 5 bases and J shed 7 bases, with 12 bases lying between them. DNA for the CDR3: TGTGCCAGCAGCCCGTACCTGGGGAATGAGCAGTTCTTC. Translating it yields CASSPYLGNEQFF.